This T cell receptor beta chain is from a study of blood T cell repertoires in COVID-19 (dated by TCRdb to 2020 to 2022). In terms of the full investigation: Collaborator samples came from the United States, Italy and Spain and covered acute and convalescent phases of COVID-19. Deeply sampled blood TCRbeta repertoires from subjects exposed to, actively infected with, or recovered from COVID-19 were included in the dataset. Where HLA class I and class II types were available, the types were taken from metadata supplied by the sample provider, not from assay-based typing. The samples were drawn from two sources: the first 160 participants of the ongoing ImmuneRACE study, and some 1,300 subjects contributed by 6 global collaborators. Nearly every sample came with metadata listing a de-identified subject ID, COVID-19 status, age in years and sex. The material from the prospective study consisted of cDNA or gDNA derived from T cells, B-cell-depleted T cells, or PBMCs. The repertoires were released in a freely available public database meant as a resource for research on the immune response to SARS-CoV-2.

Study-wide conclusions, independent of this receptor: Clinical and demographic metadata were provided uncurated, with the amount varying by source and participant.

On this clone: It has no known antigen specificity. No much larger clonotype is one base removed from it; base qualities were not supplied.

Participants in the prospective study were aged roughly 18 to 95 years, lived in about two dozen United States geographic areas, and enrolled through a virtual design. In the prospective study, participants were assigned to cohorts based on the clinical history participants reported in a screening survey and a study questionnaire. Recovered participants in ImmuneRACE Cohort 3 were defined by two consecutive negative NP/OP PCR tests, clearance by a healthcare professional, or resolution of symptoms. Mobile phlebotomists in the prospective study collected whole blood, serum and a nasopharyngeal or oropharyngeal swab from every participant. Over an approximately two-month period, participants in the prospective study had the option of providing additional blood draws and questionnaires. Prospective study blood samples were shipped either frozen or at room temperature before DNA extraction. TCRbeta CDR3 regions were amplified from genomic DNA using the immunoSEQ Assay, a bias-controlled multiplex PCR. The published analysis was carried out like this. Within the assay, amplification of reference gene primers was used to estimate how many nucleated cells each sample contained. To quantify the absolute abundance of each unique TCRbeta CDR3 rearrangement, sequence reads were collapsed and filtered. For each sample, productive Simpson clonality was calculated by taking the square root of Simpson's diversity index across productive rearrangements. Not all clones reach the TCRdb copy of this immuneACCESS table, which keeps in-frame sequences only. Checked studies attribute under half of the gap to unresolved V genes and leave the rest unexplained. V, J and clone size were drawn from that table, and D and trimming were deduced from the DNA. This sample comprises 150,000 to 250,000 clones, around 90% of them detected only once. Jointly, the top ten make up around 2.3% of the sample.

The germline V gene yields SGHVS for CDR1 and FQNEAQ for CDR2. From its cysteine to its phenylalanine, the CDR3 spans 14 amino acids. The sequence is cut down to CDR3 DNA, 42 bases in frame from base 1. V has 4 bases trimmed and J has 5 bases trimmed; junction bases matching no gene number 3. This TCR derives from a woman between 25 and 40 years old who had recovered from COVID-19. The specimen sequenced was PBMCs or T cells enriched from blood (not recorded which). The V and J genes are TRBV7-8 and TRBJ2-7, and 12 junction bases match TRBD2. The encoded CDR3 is CASSSRTSGDEQYF. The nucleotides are TGTGCCAGCAGCTCACGGACTAGCGGGGACGAGCAGTACTTC.